The rows below give T cell receptor beta chains drawn from one sample of a study. TCRdb itself ran the RT-PCR reads through MiXCR, one entry per CDR3 protein. Here the sample spans about 680,000 distinct CDR3 sequences, 12% to 15% being singletons. The sequenced sample was memory CD4+ T cells from blood. These receptors originate from a female donor in good health, serving as a healthy control. CDR3s include the opening cysteine and the closing phenylalanine or tryptophan. A D gene is named only where the DNA matches it firmly. Rows give clone size only sometimes, using once, few, many, or a class for an expanded clone.

j_call: TRBJ2-7
clone_size: many
d_call: NA
cdr3_length: 14
v_call: TRBV10-3
cdr3_nt: TGTGCCATCAGTGAGTCGGTAGGCACCTACGAGCAGTACTTC
cdr3_aa: CAISESVGTYEQYF

j_call: TRBJ2-7
clone_size: few
d_call: TRBD1
cdr3_length: 15
v_call: TRBV9
cdr3_nt: TGTGCCAGCAGCCCCCGACAGGGCCATTCCTACGAGCAGTACTTC
cdr3_aa: CASSPRQGHSYEQYF

j_call: TRBJ2-1
clone_size: many
d_call: TRBD2
cdr3_length: 14
v_call: TRBV5-1
cdr3_nt: TGCGCCAGCAGCGGGACTAGTAGAGGGAATGAGCAGTTCTTC
cdr3_aa: CASSGTSRGNEQFF

j_call: TRBJ1-2
clone_size: NA
d_call: TRBD1
cdr3_length: 16
v_call: TRBV7-8
cdr3_nt: TGTGCCAGCAGCCAAGTTAGACAGGGCGGCGGCTATGGCTACACCTTC
cdr3_aa: CASSQVRQGGGYGYTF

j_call: TRBJ1-5
clone_size: NA
d_call: TRBD1
cdr3_length: 14
v_call: TRBV12-3/TRBV12-4
cdr3_nt: TGTGCCAGCAGGATAAAACAGGGGTTTCAGCCCCAGCATTTT
cdr3_aa: CASRIKQGFQPQHF

j_call: TRBJ1-4
clone_size: many
d_call: TRBD1
cdr3_length: 14
v_call: TRBV7-9
cdr3_nt: TGTGCCAGCAGCTTGGGACAGGGGGTTGAAAAACTGTTTTTT
cdr3_aa: CASSLGQGVEKLFF

j_call: TRBJ1-6
clone_size: NA
d_call: NA
cdr3_length: 14
v_call: TRBV3-1
cdr3_nt: TGTGCCAGCAGCCTTCGACAGGTTCATTCACCCCTCCACTTT
cdr3_aa: CASSLRQVHSPLHF

j_call: TRBJ1-6
clone_size: NA
d_call: NA
cdr3_length: 13
v_call: TRBV30
cdr3_nt: TGTGCCTGGCAACGGGGGTCGAATTCACCCCTCCACTTT
cdr3_aa: CAWQRGSNSPLHF

j_call: TRBJ2-3
clone_size: many
d_call: TRBD1
cdr3_length: 17
v_call: TRBV6-5
cdr3_nt: TGTGCCAGCACCAAGGACAGGGGGCTTTATGGTACAGATACGCAGTATTTT
cdr3_aa: CASTKDRGLYGTDTQYF

j_call: TRBJ1-3
clone_size: many
d_call: NA
cdr3_length: 14
v_call: TRBV19
cdr3_nt: TGTGCCACCCGGGACCGGAGCTCTGGAAACACCATATATTTT
cdr3_aa: CATRDRSSGNTIYF

j_call: TRBJ2-1
clone_size: few
d_call: NA
cdr3_length: 15
v_call: TRBV10-3
cdr3_nt: TGTGCCATCAGTGAGTCGGGCGGGATCGGGAATGAGCAGTTCTTC
cdr3_aa: CAISESGGIGNEQFF

j_call: TRBJ2-7
clone_size: NA
d_call: TRBD1
cdr3_length: 15
v_call: TRBV18
cdr3_nt: TGTGCCAGCTCACCACCCTCACAGGGGTTGGGGGAGCAGTACTTC
cdr3_aa: CASSPPSQGLGEQYF

j_call: TRBJ1-1
clone_size: few
d_call: NA
cdr3_length: 14
v_call: TRBV20-1
cdr3_nt: TGCAGTGCTAGAGTCACAGGGCGGGACACTGAAGCTTTCTTT
cdr3_aa: CSARVTGRDTEAFF

j_call: TRBJ2-1
clone_size: NA
d_call: TRBD2
cdr3_length: 17
v_call: TRBV5-4
cdr3_nt: TGTGCCAGCAGCTTGGGGGCTAGCGGGGGGGCAGGAAATGAGCAGTTCTTC
cdr3_aa: CASSLGASGGAGNEQFF

j_call: TRBJ2-1
clone_size: NA
d_call: TRBD2
cdr3_length: 14
v_call: TRBV3-1
cdr3_nt: TGTGCCAGCAGCCACTCGAGCGGGGCCAATGAGCAGTTCTTC
cdr3_aa: CASSHSSGANEQFF

j_call: TRBJ1-2
clone_size: many
d_call: NA
cdr3_length: 13
v_call: TRBV12-3/TRBV12-4
cdr3_nt: TGTGCCAGCAGTTTCGGGCAGGGTCGAGGCTACACCTTC
cdr3_aa: CASSFGQGRGYTF

j_call: TRBJ2-5
clone_size: many
d_call: TRBD2
cdr3_length: 13
v_call: TRBV7-9
cdr3_nt: TGTGCCAGCCATCTAGCGGCGCAAGAGACCCAGTACTTC
cdr3_aa: CASHLAAQETQYF

j_call: TRBJ1-6
clone_size: once
d_call: NA
cdr3_length: 17
v_call: TRBV27
cdr3_nt: TGTGCCAGCAGTTTATCGTTGGGGCGGGATAATAATTCACCCCTCCACTTT
cdr3_aa: CASSLSLGRDNNSPLHF

j_call: TRBJ2-5
clone_size: many
d_call: TRBD2
cdr3_length: 18
v_call: TRBV7-2
cdr3_nt: TGTGCCAGCAGCTTACTCTGGCTAGCGGGCCCCTACCAAGAGACCCAGTACTTC
cdr3_aa: CASSLLWLAGPYQETQYF

j_call: TRBJ1-2
clone_size: few
d_call: NA
cdr3_length: 11
v_call: TRBV29-1
cdr3_nt: TGCAGCGTTGGGGACATCTATGGCTACACCTTC
cdr3_aa: CSVGDIYGYTF

j_call: TRBJ1-5
clone_size: NA
d_call: NA
cdr3_length: 15
v_call: TRBV6-5
cdr3_nt: TGTGCCAGCAGTTACTCCTCGGGGCACTATCAGCCCCAGCATTTT
cdr3_aa: CASSYSSGHYQPQHF

j_call: TRBJ1-2
clone_size: NA
d_call: NA
cdr3_length: 17
v_call: TRBV3-1
cdr3_nt: TGTGCCAGCAGCCAAGGGTACAGCTCCAGATTTAACTATGGCTACACCTTC
cdr3_aa: CASSQGYSSRFNYGYTF

j_call: TRBJ2-7
clone_size: many
d_call: TRBD2
cdr3_length: 14
v_call: TRBV20-1
cdr3_nt: TGCAGTGCTAGACCGACTAGCGGAATTTACGAGCAGTACTTC
cdr3_aa: CSARPTSGIYEQYF

j_call: TRBJ2-5
clone_size: NA
d_call: TRBD1
cdr3_length: 14
v_call: TRBV10-3
cdr3_nt: TGTGCCATCAGTGAGTCGGGGACAGGAGAGACCCAGTACTTC
cdr3_aa: CAISESGTGETQYF

j_call: TRBJ2-1
clone_size: many
d_call: TRBD2
cdr3_length: 15
v_call: TRBV6-5
cdr3_nt: TGTGCCAGCAGTCCACTAGCGGGAGTGAACAATGAGCAGTTCTTC
cdr3_aa: CASSPLAGVNNEQFF

j_call: TRBJ1-5
clone_size: NA
d_call: TRBD1
cdr3_length: 14
v_call: TRBV6-1
cdr3_nt: TGTGCCAGCTGCCGGGACAGGTCGTCAGAGCCCCAGCATTTT
cdr3_aa: CASCRDRSSEPQHF

j_call: TRBJ1-2
clone_size: NA
d_call: TRBD1
cdr3_length: 16
v_call: TRBV4-2
cdr3_nt: TGTGCCAGCAGCCCTGGACAGGGGGCAATTGAATATGGCTACACCTTC
cdr3_aa: CASSPGQGAIEYGYTF

j_call: TRBJ1-6
clone_size: NA
d_call: NA
cdr3_length: 15
v_call: TRBV6-2/TRBV6-3
cdr3_nt: TGTGCCAGCAGCCAAAGGGCCGTACCCATTTCACCCCTCCACTTT
cdr3_aa: CASSQRAVPISPLHF

j_call: TRBJ2-7
clone_size: NA
d_call: TRBD2
cdr3_length: 14
v_call: TRBV9
cdr3_nt: TGTGCCAGCAGCGCGGGACTAGCGGGAGCCGAGCAGTACTTC
cdr3_aa: CASSAGLAGAEQYF

j_call: TRBJ1-5
clone_size: NA
d_call: NA
cdr3_length: 13
v_call: TRBV12-3/TRBV12-4
cdr3_nt: TGTGCCAGCAGTAGTACAGGGTTTCAGCCCCAGCATTTT
cdr3_aa: CASSSTGFQPQHF

j_call: TRBJ2-3
clone_size: many
d_call: TRBD2
cdr3_length: 15
v_call: TRBV7-2
cdr3_nt: TGTGCCAGCAGCTTAAAACTAGCGGGAGCGCCTACGCAGTATTTT
cdr3_aa: CASSLKLAGAPTQYF

j_call: TRBJ2-7
clone_size: many
d_call: NA
cdr3_length: 14
v_call: TRBV7-9
cdr3_nt: TGTGCCAGCAGCCCCGGACAGTTCTCCTACGAGCAGTACTTC
cdr3_aa: CASSPGQFSYEQYF

j_call: TRBJ1-1
clone_size: few
d_call: NA
cdr3_length: 16
v_call: TRBV28
cdr3_nt: TGTGCCAGCAGTTTCCCTCGGCAGGGGCGAGTTGGTGAAGCTTTCTTT
cdr3_aa: CASSFPRQGRVGEAFF

j_call: TRBJ1-2
clone_size: NA
d_call: TRBD1
cdr3_length: 15
v_call: TRBV9
cdr3_nt: TGTGCCAGCAGCGTAGCTTCGCAGGGGGACTATGGCTACACCTTC
cdr3_aa: CASSVASQGDYGYTF

j_call: TRBJ2-7
clone_size: NA
d_call: NA
cdr3_length: 15
v_call: TRBV7-9
cdr3_nt: TGTGCCAGCAGCTTAGGGGCAGGGGTGGGGAACGAGCAGTACTTC
cdr3_aa: CASSLGAGVGNEQYF

j_call: TRBJ2-1
clone_size: few
d_call: TRBD2
cdr3_length: 15
v_call: TRBV7-6
cdr3_nt: TGTGCCAGCAGCTTCAGGACTAGCGGGAGGAATGAGCAGTTCTTC
cdr3_aa: CASSFRTSGRNEQFF

j_call: TRBJ1-2
clone_size: NA
d_call: NA
cdr3_length: 15
v_call: TRBV14
cdr3_nt: TGTGCCAGCAGCCAAGGGACAGCCCTAAACTATGGCTACACCTTC
cdr3_aa: CASSQGTALNYGYTF

j_call: TRBJ2-2
clone_size: many
d_call: NA
cdr3_length: 12
v_call: TRBV10-3
cdr3_nt: TGTGCCATCGGGGACAACACCGGGGAGCTGTTTTTT
cdr3_aa: CAIGDNTGELFF

j_call: TRBJ2-3
clone_size: NA
d_call: NA
cdr3_length: 16
v_call: TRBV10-3
cdr3_nt: TGTGCCATCAGCTTCCTCGGAGGGAGGCTCACAGATACGCAGTATTTT
cdr3_aa: CAISFLGGRLTDTQYF

j_call: TRBJ1-5
clone_size: few
d_call: NA
cdr3_length: 14
v_call: TRBV12-3/TRBV12-4
cdr3_nt: TGTGCCAGCAAGCGGGCTTATAGCAATCAGCCCCAGCATTTT
cdr3_aa: CASKRAYSNQPQHF